This TCR beta chain is from a study of blood T cell repertoires in COVID-19. CDR1 and CDR2 (germline): SGHRS, YFSETQ. V lost 0 bases, J lost 4 bases, and 10 bases lay in between. CDR3 length: 14 residues. In the study's own analysis: Amplification from reference gene primers served as the basis for estimated nucleated cell counts. Some clones are missing from TCRdb's copy, which holds only in-frame ones; the method was immunoSEQ multiplex PCR. V, J and clone size are taken as reported in that table, and D and trimming were inferred from the DNA itself. In the table there are about 390,000 clones, around nine tenths of which are singletons.

Sequencing was performed on PBMCs or T cells enriched from blood (not recorded which). This receptor was taken from a woman aged 50 to 65 who had recovered from COVID-19. This chain links TRBV5-1 with TRBJ1-2; the D is unclear. The CDR3 loop is CASSLDSLSYGYTF. The DNA for the CDR3 is TGCGCCAGCAGCTTGGACAGCTTATCCTATGGCTACACCTTC.